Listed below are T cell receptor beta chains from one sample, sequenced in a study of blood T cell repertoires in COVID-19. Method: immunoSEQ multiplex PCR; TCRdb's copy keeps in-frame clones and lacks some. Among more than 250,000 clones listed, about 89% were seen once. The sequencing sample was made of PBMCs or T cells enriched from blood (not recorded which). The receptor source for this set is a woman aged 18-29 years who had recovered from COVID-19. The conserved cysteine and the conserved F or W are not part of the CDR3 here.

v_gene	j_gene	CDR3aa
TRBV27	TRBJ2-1	ASSLSRGSLASNEQF
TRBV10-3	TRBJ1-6	AISESYEYNSPLH
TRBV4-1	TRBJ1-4	ASSRLWSEKLF
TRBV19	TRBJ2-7	ASSDALRGRMNEQY
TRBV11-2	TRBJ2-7	ASSSASSGGHAEQY
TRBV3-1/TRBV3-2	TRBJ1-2	ASSLEQGDYGYT
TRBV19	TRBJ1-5	ASSIQDSNQPQH
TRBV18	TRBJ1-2	ASSPDRANGYT
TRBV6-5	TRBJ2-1	ASRQAGDNEQF
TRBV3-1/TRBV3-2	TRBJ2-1	ASRGAPGLAGKRDYNEQF
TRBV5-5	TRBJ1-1	ASSSTGNTEAF
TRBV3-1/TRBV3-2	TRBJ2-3	ASRRAGGALDTQY